The 31 T cell receptor beta chains given below trace back to one sample, sequenced in a study of blood T cell repertoires in COVID-19. The table came from immunoSEQ multiplex PCR; TCRdb's copy has only in-frame clones and leaves some out. The sample consists of around 70,000 clones, under 95% of them appearing once. The sequenced sample consisted of peripheral blood. The receptors were sampled from a woman aged 60-75 years with active COVID-19.

This chain connects TRBV24-1 to TRBJ1-1; D is possibly TRBD1 (5 bases). The CDR3 is 13 amino acids. V was shortened by 6 bases and J by 2 bases, with 9 bases between the two germline ends. Germline V gene data show CDR1 as KGHDR and CDR2 as SFDVKD. In nucleotides, the CDR3 is TGTGCCACCAGTAACCAGGGCAACACTGAAGCTTTCTTT. Protein: CATSNQGNTEAFF.

V is TRBV28 and J is TRBJ2-4, with D maybe TRBD2 (6 bases). Trimming stripped 5 bases from V and 5 bases from J, with 19 bases between. The CDR3 loop spans 16 amino acids. The germline gives CDR1 MDHEN, CDR2 SYDVKM. In DNA form, the CDR3 reads TGTGCCAGCAGTGGAGGGTGGGACCCGAGAGAAAACATTCAGTACTTC. Translated: CASSGGWDPRENIQYF.

This chain joins TRBV30 and TRBJ2-3, with 7 bases lining up with TRBD1. The CDR3 totals 18 residues. J was trimmed by 6 bases and V by 2 bases; bases with no gene match: 20. Germline V gene sequence: CDR1 GTSNPN, CDR2 SVGIG (reference sequence). The CDR3 loop reads CAWSPNMGYRGDWDTQYF. CDR3 DNA: TGTGCCTGGAGTCCCAATATGGGGTACAGGGGTGATTGGGATACGCAGTATTTT.

The chain links TRBV19 to TRBJ2-4; TRBD1 matches at 8 bases. The germline V gene encodes CDR1 LNHDA and CDR2 SQIVND (reference sequence). The V segment lost 8 bases and the J segment 5 bases; nucleotides outside the gene matches: 2. There are 12 residues in the CDR3. The CDR3 DNA sequence: TGTGCCAGTCGGGACAGGCAAAACATTCAGTACTTC. As protein: CASRDRQNIQYF. Full variable domain (missing parts from reference TRBV19 and TRBJ2-4): DGGITQSPKYLFRKEGQNVTLSCEQNLNHDAMYWYRQDPGQGLRLIYYSQIVNDFQKGDIAEGYSVSREKKESFPLTVTSAQKNPTAFYLCASRDRQNIQYFGAGTRLSVL.

The J gene is TRBJ2-3, the V gene TRBV4-1; 8 nucleotides match TRBD2. CDR1 MGHRA and CDR2 YSYEKL come from the germline V gene. CDR3 length: 16 amino acids. The junction had 8 bases not matched to a gene; V was cut back by 0 bases and J by 6 bases. Here the CDR3 DNA reads TGCGCCAGCAGCCAAGATCCCAGCGGGAGTATCGATACGCAGTATTTT. Amino acid sequence: CASSQDPSGSIDTQYF.

This chain uses TRBV19 with TRBJ2-4; 10 nucleotides line up with TRBD1. Germline trimming cut 5 bases from V and 3 bases from J; bases unmatched to any gene: 4. In germline, CDR1 is LNHDA, CDR2 SQIVND (reference sequence). There are 15 residues in the CDR3. The CDR3 DNA sequence: TGTGCCAGTAGTCCTCGGACAGGGGGCAAAAACATTCAGTACTTC. It codes for CASSPRTGGKNIQYF.

The CDR3 protein is CASSFSPRTNEKLFF. CDR3 nucleotide sequence: TGTGCCAGCAGCTTTTCCCCGCGGACTAATGAAAAACTGTTTTTT. The chain employs TRBV5-8 and TRBJ1-4; no reliable D call. The CDR3 covers 15 residues. The V end was cut by 2 bases, the J end by 2 bases, with 10 bases between. Germline V gene lookup returns CDR1 SGHTS and CDR2 YDEGEE.

This chain links TRBV24-1 with TRBJ2-1; 8 bases match TRBD1. V lost 9 bases, J lost 3 bases, and 6 bases stayed unmatched. The germline CDR1 and CDR2 sequences are KGHDR and SFDVKD. This CDR3 comprises 14 residues. The CDR3 spells CATSDRGLYNEQFF. CDR3 bases: TGTGCCACCTCTGACAGGGGTCTCTACAATGAGCAGTTCTTC.

The chain employs TRBV7-9 and TRBJ2-2, with D hard to call. The V and J ends lost 5 bases and 8 bases respectively, with 15 bases between them. The germline V gene has CDR1 SEHNR and CDR2 FQNEAQ (reference sequence). This CDR3 comprises 14 residues. The CDR3 region has the DNA TGTGCCAGCAGCGGCCCCTACGAGGTGGGGGAGCTGTTTTTT. This codes for CASSGPYEVGELFF.

The chain links TRBV6-6 to TRBJ2-5; maybe TRBD1 (5 bases). This CDR3 is 14 amino acids long. Germline CDR1 is MNHNY and CDR2 is SVGAGI (reference sequence). V shed 5 bases and J shed 2 bases, with 12 bases lying between them. DNA for the CDR3: TGTGCCAGCAGTAACTGGGGCGGTCAAGAGACCCAGTACTTC. Its translation: CASSNWGGQETQYF.

The rearrangement links TRBV18 to TRBJ1-3; tentative D call: TRBD1 (6 bases). Per the germline V gene, CDR1 is KGHSH and CDR2 is LQKENI. V was trimmed by 3 bases and J by 0 bases, leaving 12 bases between them. The CDR3 contains 16 residues. The CDR3 coding sequence is TGTGCCAGCTCACCCCGGACAGTGAACTCTGGAAACACCATATATTTT. It yields the protein CASSPRTVNSGNTIYF.

V usage is TRBV28 and J usage is TRBJ1-2; D might be TRBD1 (6 bases). Trimming removed 0 bases from V and 6 bases from J, with 8 bases in between. This CDR3 comprises 13 residues. The germline gives CDR1 MDHEN, CDR2 SYDVKM. As DNA, the CDR3 is TGTGCCAGCAGTTTATGGGGGGCGGATGGCTACACCTTC. It encodes CASSLWGADGYTF.

The chain couples TRBV15 to TRBJ2-5; 9 nucleotides align to TRBD1. V lost 5 bases to trimming and J lost 2 bases; unmatched junction nucleotides: 9. The CDR3 is 16 amino acids. Germline CDR1 is LNHNV and CDR2 is YYDKDF (reference sequence). The CDR3 spells CATSYGRQGGQETQYF. The CDR3, as DNA: TGTGCCACCAGCTACGGTCGACAGGGGGGTCAAGAGACCCAGTACTTC.

The chain combines TRBV12-5 with TRBJ2-1; 11 nucleotides match TRBD2. Looked up from germline, CDR1 is LGHNT and CDR2 is FRNRAP. The CDR3 loop spans 16 amino acids. V shed 1 base, J shed 5 bases, and the junction held 4 bases outside the gene matches. CDR3: CASGLARSGRDNEQFF. CDR3 bases: TGTGCTAGTGGTTTGGCCCGTAGCGGGAGGGACAATGAGCAGTTCTTC.

The rearrangement uses TRBV6-5 and TRBJ2-1; TRBD2 matches at 9 bases. V lost 2 bases, J lost 0 bases, and 2 bases stayed unmatched. CDR1 and CDR2 from the germline V gene are MNHEY and SVGAGI. There are 16 residues in the CDR3. CDR3 loop: CASSYASGNSYNEQFF. CDR3 sequence (DNA): TGTGCCAGCAGTTACGCTAGCGGGAACTCCTACAATGAGCAGTTCTTC.

This clone is a singleton in its sample. The chain joins TRBV5-6 to TRBJ1-5, with 9 bases that match TRBD1. The CDR3 runs 15 residues. The germline gives CDR1 SGHDT, CDR2 YYEEEE. The J segment lost 9 bases and the V segment lost 1 base, leaving 8 bases of the junction unmatched. CDR3 DNA: TGTGCCAGCAGCTTGTGGGACAGGGTATCGGGGCCCCAGCATTTT. Its translation: CASSLWDRVSGPQHF.

This clone has just one count. The rearrangement links TRBV28 to TRBJ1-5, with 10 positions matching TRBD1. This CDR3 comprises 15 residues. The germline V gene encodes CDR1 MDHEN and CDR2 SYDVKM. The V and J ends lost 5 bases and 4 bases, in that order; junction bases with no gene match: 5. This CDR3 is CASSPTGGGNQPQHF. DNA for the CDR3: TGTGCCAGCAGTCCGACAGGGGGCGGAAATCAGCCCCAGCATTTT.

The J gene is TRBJ1-3, the V gene TRBV5-1; 7 positions match TRBD1. The CDR3 has 13 amino acids. Germline V lookup: CDR1 SGHRS, CDR2 YFSETQ. After removal of 5 bases from V and 7 bases from J, the junction contained 6 bases not matched to a gene. The CDR3 DNA reads TGCGCCAGCAGTCGGGACAGCGGGAACACCATATATTTT. This gives the protein CASSRDSGNTIYF.

The chain joins TRBV6-5 to TRBJ1-5; D not certain. Per germline, CDR1 MNHEY and CDR2 SVGAGI. This CDR3 has 15 amino acids. Trimming left V 5 bases short and J 0 bases short, with 11 bases between. CDR3 region: CASSRSVYSNQPQHF. The CDR3 nucleotides are TGTGCCAGCAGTCGCTCAGTTTATAGCAATCAGCCCCAGCATTTT.

The chain joins TRBV6-5 to TRBJ2-3; 8 nucleotides line up with TRBD2. The CDR3 runs 15 residues. V shed 7 bases, J shed 1 base, and the junction held 7 bases outside the gene matches. The germline V gene has CDR1 MNHEY and CDR2 SVGAGI. The CDR3 loop is CASTSTAGGTDTQYF. The CDR3 DNA reads as TGTGCCAGCACCTCCACAGCGGGAGGCACAGATACGCAGTATTTT.

The V gene is TRBV5-4, the J gene TRBJ2-1, with D tentatively TRBD2 (7 bases). Trimming left V 0 bases short and J 4 bases short, with 14 bases between. The CDR3 is 16 amino acids. Germline CDR1 and CDR2: SGHNT and YYREEE (reference sequence). CDR3 nucleotides: TGTGCCAGCAGCTTGGGTGGGGGGGCGCCGTACAATGAGCAGTTCTTC. Translating gives CASSLGGGAPYNEQFF.

This chain uses TRBV18 with TRBJ1-4; 9 bases are a match to TRBD1. V gave up 8 bases and J gave up 8 bases; unmatched junction bases: 6. Per the germline V gene, CDR1 is KGHSH and CDR2 is LQKENI. The CDR3 has 13 residues. The CDR3 DNA reads as TGTGCCAGCCGGACAGGGGACAGCGAAAAACTGTTTTTT. Protein: CASRTGDSEKLFF.

V gene TRBV14 combines with J gene TRBJ2-5; no firm D call. Trimming removed 4 bases from V and 2 bases from J, with 11 bases in between. Germline CDR1 reads SGHDN; CDR2 reads FVKESK. The CDR3 extends over 14 amino acids. In DNA form, the CDR3 reads TGTGCCAGCAGCCGGAACCTAGGTCAAGAGACCCAGTACTTC. It specifies CASSRNLGQETQYF.

V and J are TRBV19 and TRBJ1-5; possible D gene TRBD1, 5 bases. Trimming took 10 bases from V and 4 from J, leaving 11 bases between them. From germline, CDR1 is LNHDA and CDR2 SQIVND (reference sequence). This CDR3 region has 12 residues. The CDR3 spells CATNQGNQPQHF. The CDR3 DNA sequence: TGTGCCACCAACCAGGGAAATCAGCCCCAGCATTTT.

The chain is built from TRBV27 and TRBJ2-5, with 7 bases lining up with TRBD1. CDR1 and CDR2 (germline): MNHEY, SMNVEV (reference sequence). The CDR3 is 14 residues long. Trimming took 2 bases from V and 4 from J; bases not matched to a gene: 4. The CDR3 sequence: CASSLKQGRETQYF. Here the CDR3 DNA reads TGTGCCAGCAGTTTAAAACAGGGGAGAGAGACCCAGTACTTC.

This chain links TRBV3-1 (or the pseudogene TRBV3-2) with TRBJ1-3, with unresolved D. This CDR3 comprises 15 residues. V was cut by 3 bases and J by 2 bases, with 11 bases left in between. Germline CDR1 reads LGHDT; CDR2 reads YNNKEL (reference sequence). The CDR3 bases are TGTGCCAGCAGCCACCTCATGGGAGCTGGAAACACCATATATTTT. Protein product: CASSHLMGAGNTIYF.

The chain links TRBV5-1 to TRBJ2-4, with D possibly TRBD2 on 6 matching bases. With 6 bases removed from V and 3 bases from J, the gap between germline ends came to 16 bases. The CDR3 has 15 amino acids. Germline assignment: CDR1 SGHRS and CDR2 YFSETQ. DNA for the CDR3: TGCGCCAGCAAGTCGGGCGGGACGGGCAAAAACATTCAGTACTTC. Encoded protein: CASKSGGTGKNIQYF.

The V gene is TRBV4-1, the J gene TRBJ2-6, with a tentative D call TRBD2 (6 bases). Germline lookup yields CDR1 MGHRA and CDR2 YSYEKL. V was pared by 1 base and J by 4 bases, with 17 bases between. The CDR3 has 18 residues. The CDR3 here is CASSQGGVGALGANVLTF. CDR3 nucleotides: TGCGCCAGCAGCCAAGGGGGGGTAGGAGCGCTCGGGGCCAACGTCCTGACTTTC.

The chain joins TRBV7-8 to TRBJ1-5; D not certain. V shed 5 bases and J shed 6 bases, with 17 bases lying between them. The germline V gene has CDR1 SGHVS and CDR2 FQNEAQ. The length of the CDR3 is 15 residues. The CDR3 is CASSPTAGLVQPQHF. The CDR3 DNA is TGTGCCAGCAGCCCAACTGCGGGGTTGGTTCAGCCCCAGCATTTT. Full variable domain (outside the CDR3, taken from reference TRBV7-8 and TRBJ1-5): GAGVSQSPRYKVAKRGQDVALRCDPISGHVSLFWYQQALGQGPEFLTYFQNEAQLDKSGLPSDRFFAERPEGSVSTLKIQRTQQEDSAVYLCASSPTAGLVQPQHFGDGTRLSIL.

The gene calls are TRBV29-1 and TRBJ2-5; TRBD1 matches at 9 bases. Germline lookup yields CDR1 SQVTM and CDR2 ANQGSEA. Trimming at V came to 7 bases and at J to 3 bases, leaving 6 bases not matched to a gene. This CDR3 has 13 residues. CDR3 nucleotides: TGCAGCGCCGACAGGGGGGTAGAAGAGACCCAGTACTTC. Amino acids: CSADRGVEETQYF.

The CDR3 region is CASSEFRWGQKATGELFF. CDR3 bases: TGTGCCAGCAGTGAATTTCGGTGGGGACAGAAGGCCACCGGGGAGCTGTTTTTT. The rearrangement uses TRBV25-1 and TRBJ2-2, with TRBD1 matching over 7 bases. The V segment lost 1 base and the J segment 4 bases; nucleotides outside the gene matches: 12. Per the germline V gene, CDR1 is MGHDK and CDR2 is SYGVNS. CDR3 length: 18 residues.